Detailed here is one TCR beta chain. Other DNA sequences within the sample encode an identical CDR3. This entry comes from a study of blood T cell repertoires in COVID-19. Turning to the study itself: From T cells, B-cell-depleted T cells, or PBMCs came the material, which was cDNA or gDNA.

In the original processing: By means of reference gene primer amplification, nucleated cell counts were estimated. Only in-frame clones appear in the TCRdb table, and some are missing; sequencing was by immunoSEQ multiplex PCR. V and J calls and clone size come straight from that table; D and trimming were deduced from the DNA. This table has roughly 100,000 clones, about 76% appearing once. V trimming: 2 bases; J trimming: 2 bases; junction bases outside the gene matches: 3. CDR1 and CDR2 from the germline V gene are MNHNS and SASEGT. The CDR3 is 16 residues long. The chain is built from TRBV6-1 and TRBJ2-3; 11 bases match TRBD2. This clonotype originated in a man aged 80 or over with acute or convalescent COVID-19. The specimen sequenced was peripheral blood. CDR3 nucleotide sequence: TGTGCCAGCAGTGAACTAGCGGGAGGACCCACAGATACGCAGTATTTT. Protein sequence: CASSELAGGPTDTQYF.